This T cell receptor beta chain was retrieved from a study of shared clonotypes between healthy human individuals. To note about this clone: What it binds is not known.

General study findings and limits: Sharing across four donors was seen in roughly 5.2% of naive CD4 clonotypes. When compared with the clonotypes that were shared by all four sorted-subset donors, the non-shared clonotypes turned out to have lower generation probabilities.

The CDR3 consists of 16 residues. V was clipped by 0 bases and J by 2 bases, with 14 bases between them. Germline V gene sequence: CDR1 GTSNPN, CDR2 SVGIG (reference sequence). Naive CD8 isolation took CD45RO-negative cells positively selected for CCR7 and excluded terminally differentiated effector memory CD45RA+ cells. Produced via immunoSEQ multiplex PCR; TCRdb's table is partial and in-frame only. The table has 2 million or so clones, about 95% seen once; the top ten hold more than 0.95%. The clonotype originates from a young man in good health. The chain joins TRBV30 to TRBJ2-1; no firm D call. Sequencing used naive CD8+ T cells sorted from blood. The CDR3 is CAWSVRCGSTYNEQFF. The CDR3 DNA reads as TGTGCCTGGAGTGTACGATGCGGTTCGACCTACAATGAGCAGTTCTTC.